This T cell receptor (beta chain) is drawn from a study of blood T cells in healthy people across ages. Study results and caveats: TCR beta diversity was tightly associated with the proportion of naive T cells.

This clonotype was counted a single time. The antigen remains unidentified. For the second PCR, which ran for 7 to 11 cycles, a sample-barcoded 5' primer and a J-beta primer mix were used. TCRdb reanalysed the 5' RACE reads using MiXCR and keeps one entry per CDR3 protein. The sample records about 680,000 distinct CDR3 sequences, 49% being singletons. The V segment lost 8 bases and the J segment 6 bases; nucleotides outside the gene matches: 6. CDR3 length: 13 amino acids. Material for sequencing was blood. This rearrangement joins TRBV12-3 or TRBV12-4 to TRBJ1-4, with 7 bases fitting TRBD1. The sequence was obtained from a woman between 55 and 75 years old in good health. In nucleotides, the CDR3 is TGTGCCAGCCACCAGGGGGTTGATGAAAAACTGTTTTTT. Translated: CASHQGVDEKLFF.